These 26 T cell receptor beta chains originate from one sample sequenced in a study of blood T cells in healthy people across ages. Together with a sample-barcoded 5' primer, a J-beta primer mix was included in a second PCR lasting about 7 to 11 cycles. MiXCR, run by TCRdb on the 5' RACE reads, gives a single entry per CDR3 protein. Among 1.8 million or so distinct CDR3 sequences listed, 30% to 40% were seen once. Sample: blood. Source of these receptors: a human donor in good health.

This clonotype appeared a few times. V is TRBV6-2 or TRBV6-3 and J is TRBJ1-2, with TRBD1 identical over 7 bases. V lost 6 bases and J lost 5; bases outside the gene matches: 9. This CDR3 has 14 amino acids. Germline CDR1 MNHEY, CDR2 SVGEGT. CDR3 nucleotides: TGTGCCAGCAGCAAATACGGGACAGCATATGGCTACACCTTC. Protein product: CASSKYGTAYGYTF.

This chain uses TRBV10-3 with TRBJ2-3, with D perhaps matching TRBD1 (5 bases). This CDR3 is 14 amino acids long. V shed 6 bases and J shed 4 bases, with 14 bases lying between them. The germline V gene has CDR1 ENHRY and CDR2 SYGVKD. The CDR3 region has the DNA TGTGCCATCAGCAGGGCAGACAACGCAGATACGCAGTATTTT. Amino acids: CAISRADNADTQYF.

The genes are TRBV24-1 and TRBJ1-4, with TRBD1 as a possible D gene (5 bases). Trimming cost V 4 bases and J 7 bases, with 18 bases left between them. Germline V gives CDR1 KGHDR, CDR2 SFDVKD. CDR3 length: 16 residues. DNA for the CDR3: TGTGCCACCAGTGACCCTGGGACGGAGTGGATTGAAAAACTGTTTTTT. Protein product: CATSDPGTEWIEKLFF.

The sample holds a few counts of this clonotype. A read error may account for a junction end that differs from germline. The J gene is TRBJ2-5, the V gene TRBV4-2; D gene uncertain. This CDR3 region has 11 residues. The germline V gene has CDR1 LGHNA and CDR2 YNFKEQ. The CDR3 region has the DNA TGTGCCAGCCGCCAACTAGAGACCCAGTACTTC. This gives the protein CASRQLETQYF.

This chain joins TRBV7-2 and TRBJ2-3, with TRBD2 matching over 10 bases. There are 17 residues in the CDR3. Germline CDR1 reads SGHTA; CDR2 reads FQGNSA. V shed 6 bases and J 2 bases; nucleotides not matched to a gene: 11. CDR3 bases: TGTGCCAGCAGGAAAGCGCCAGGACTAGCGGACACAGATACGCAGTATTTT. Amino acids: CASRKAPGLADTDTQYF.

In this sample, this clonotype turned up many times. The chain couples TRBV28 to TRBJ2-7; TRBD1 might be the D (6 bases). This CDR3 spans 14 amino acids. With 2 bases removed from V and 4 bases from J, the gap between germline ends came to 12 bases. Germline V gives CDR1 MDHEN, CDR2 SYDVKM. The CDR3 DNA reads as TGTGCCAGCAGTTTAAACAGGGTTACGTACGAGCAGTACTTC. Amino acids: CASSLNRVTYEQYF.

This clonotype was picked up a small number of times. This rearrangement joins TRBV7-2 to TRBJ1-2; 9 positions agree with TRBD1. Losses at the gene ends were 5 bases for V and 4 bases for J; bases not matched to a gene: 8. CDR1 is SGHTA, CDR2 FQGNSA, per germline. The CDR3 contains 15 residues. The CDR3 sequence: CASSPTGTGIYGYTF. CDR3 bases: TGTGCCAGCAGCCCTACCGGGACAGGGATCTATGGCTACACCTTC.

The chain joins TRBV20-1 to TRBJ2-5, with TRBD2 matching 7 bases. The germline V gene has CDR1 DFQATT and CDR2 SNEGSKA (reference sequence). The J segment lost 2 bases and the V segment lost 0 bases, leaving 6 bases of the junction unmatched. The CDR3 contains 15 residues. CDR3 sequence (DNA): TGCAGTGCTAGAGAGGGACGGGAGGCTCAAGAGACCCAGTACTTC. The encoded protein is CSAREGREAQETQYF.

The V gene is TRBV7-9, the J gene TRBJ2-7; weak D call: TRBD1 (5 bases). CDR3 length: 14 residues. V was clipped by 5 bases and J by 2 bases, with 13 bases between them. Germline V lookup: CDR1 SEHNR, CDR2 FQNEAQ (reference sequence). The CDR3 sequence: CASSPQDNPYEQYF. As DNA, the CDR3 is TGTGCCAGCAGCCCCCAGGACAACCCCTACGAGCAGTACTTC.

This clonotype was found a few times. The V gene is TRBV7-9, the J gene TRBJ1-2; D possibly corresponds to TRBD1 (5 bases). Trimming cost V 2 bases and J 8 bases, with 18 bases left between them. This CDR3 region has 15 residues. CDR1 SEHNR and CDR2 FQNEAQ come from the germline V gene (reference sequence). In nucleotides, the CDR3 is TGTGCCAGCAGCTTACTGAGAGGGGCCCAAGAAGGCTACACCTTC. Encoded protein: CASSLLRGAQEGYTF.

The chain couples TRBV4-3 to TRBJ2-1; possibly TRBD1 or TRBD2 for D (6 bases each). V was shortened by 4 bases and J by 4 bases, with 17 bases between the two germline ends. CDR1 and CDR2 (germline): LGHNA, YSLEER. The CDR3 spans 16 residues. This CDR3 is CASSRVNGGQYNEQFF. In DNA form, the CDR3 reads TGCGCCAGCAGCCGAGTTAACGGGGGCCAATACAATGAGCAGTTCTTC.

The chain couples TRBV4-2 to TRBJ1-1; tentative D call: TRBD1 (5 bases). V gave up 1 base and J gave up 4 bases, with 19 bases separating them. The CDR3 is 17 amino acids. Germline V gene lookup returns CDR1 LGHNA and CDR2 YNFKEQ. CDR3 sequence reads: CASSQGFQSLGGTEAFF. Written as DNA, the CDR3 is TGTGCCAGCAGCCAAGGATTCCAAAGTTTGGGGGGCACTGAAGCTTTCTTT.

Details on this clonotype: One end of the junction does not line up with germline, which may come from a read error. This rearrangement joins TRBV4-3 to TRBJ2-1, with TRBD1 matching 8 bases. Germline V CDR1 and CDR2: LGHNA, YSLEER. The CDR3 loop spans 13 amino acids. CDR3 amino acids: CANSRETGGKQFF. The CDR3 DNA is TGCGCCAACAGCCGTGAAACAGGGGGTAAGCAGTTCTTC.

This clonotype was observed a few times. The rearrangement links TRBV29-1 to TRBJ2-3; weak D call: TRBD1 (6 bases). This CDR3 spans 14 amino acids. V dropped 2 bases and J dropped 3 bases, with 12 bases sitting between them. Germline values: CDR1 SQVTM, CDR2 ANQGSEA. The CDR3 sequence: CSVEIGGATDTQYF. In DNA form, the CDR3 reads TGCAGCGTTGAAATTGGGGGCGCAACAGATACGCAGTATTTT.

V is TRBV3-1 and J is TRBJ2-7; D gene uncertain. Trimming left V 0 bases short and J 3 bases short, with 15 bases between. Germline assignment: CDR1 LGHDT and CDR2 YNNKEL (reference sequence). This CDR3 is built from 16 residues. In DNA, the CDR3 is TGTGCCAGCAGCCAAGATAATGGGTGGGGTTTCTACGAGCAGTACTTC. This codes for CASSQDNGWGFYEQYF.

A word on this clonotype: Mismatch with germline at one junction end may stem from a read error. The chain couples TRBV7-3 to TRBJ2-5, with 8 positions matching TRBD1. CDR3 length: 14 residues. Germline V gene sequence: CDR1 SGHTA, CDR2 FQGTGA. CDR3 nucleotide sequence: TGTACCAGCAGCTCGGCCGGGACAGGAGGGACCCAGTACTTC. Its protein is CTSSSAGTGGTQYF.

The chain links TRBV7-2 to TRBJ1-4; D may be TRBD1 (5 bases). CDR3 size: 14 residues. Germline V gene data show CDR1 as SGHTA and CDR2 as FQGNSA. V lost 4 bases, J lost 1 base, and 7 bases lay in between. CDR3 DNA sequence: TGTGCCAGCAGCTGGACACGAACTAATGAAAAACTGTTTTTT. Residues: CASSWTRTNEKLFF.

The genes are TRBV7-6 and TRBJ2-3; 10 bases agree with TRBD1. Germline CDR1 and CDR2: SGHVS and FNYEAQ. This CDR3 has 16 residues. The junction had 15 bases not matched to a gene; V was cut back by 5 bases and J by 10 bases. As DNA, the CDR3 is TGTGCCAGCAGCCCCGGGGATGGGACAGGGGTGGTGCCGCAGTATTTT. It codes for CASSPGDGTGVVPQYF. Full variable domain (outside the CDR3, taken from reference TRBV7-6 and TRBJ2-3): GAGVSQSPRYKVTKRGQDVALRCDPISGHVSLYWYRQALGQGPEFLTYFNYEAQQDKSGLPNDRFSAERPEGSISTLTIQRTEQRDSAMYRCASSPGDGTGVVPQYFGPGTRLTVL.

This clonotype was seen only a few times. V and J are TRBV20-1 and TRBJ2-4, with 7 positions matching TRBD2. The J segment lost 13 bases and the V segment lost 3 bases, leaving 21 bases of the junction unmatched. Germline CDR1 reads DFQATT; CDR2 reads SNEGSKA (reference sequence). This CDR3 contains 16 residues. The CDR3 DNA follows: TGCAGTGCTAGCCGGCTGACTAGCCCCACCTACAATGAGCAGTACTTC. Residues: CSASRLTSPTYNEQYF.

Details on this clonotype: The junction departs from germline at one end; a sequencing error may be responsible. V usage is TRBV28 and J usage is TRBJ1-2; D call uncertain. The CDR3 sequence is 17 residues long. CDR1 is MDHEN, CDR2 SYDVKM, per germline. CDR3 DNA: TGTGCCAGTAGTTTCATGACTGACACCAATGCTAACTATGGCTACACCTTC. This sequence encodes CASSFMTDTNANYGYTF.

The chain couples TRBV20-1 to TRBJ2-3; D is possibly TRBD2 (5 bases). The CDR3 sequence is 13 residues long. Per the germline V gene, CDR1 is DFQATT and CDR2 is SNEGSKA (reference sequence). V was shortened by 6 bases and J by 9 bases, with 19 bases between the two germline ends. The DNA for the CDR3 is TGCAGTGCCACCCCCGAGGGCTTTCTAACGCAGTATTTT. This translates into CSATPEGFLTQYF.

The J gene is TRBJ2-3, the V gene TRBV4-3, with 9 bases lining up with TRBD2. Germline-derived CDR1 and CDR2 are LGHNA and YSLEER. The CDR3 is 19 amino acids. Trimming at V came to 4 bases and at J to 5 bases, leaving 19 bases not matched to a gene. CDR3 nucleotide sequence: TGCGCCAGCAGCCTCTCCCTGGTTCTAGCGGGGCCCGGGGGAGATACGCAGTATTTT. Encoded protein: CASSLSLVLAGPGGDTQYF.

This clonotype was detected a few times. The V gene is TRBV12-3 or TRBV12-4, the J gene TRBJ2-3; TRBD1 agrees at 10 bases. J gave up 4 bases and V 6 bases, and 10 bases lay outside the gene matches. This CDR3 is 16 amino acids long. CDR3 sequence: CASSPGTGASADTQYF. In DNA, the CDR3 is TGTGCCAGCAGCCCCGGGACAGGGGCAAGTGCAGATACGCAGTATTTT.

The chain employs TRBV4-1 and TRBJ2-5, with D possibly TRBD1 on 6 matching bases. The CDR3 contains 16 residues. Germline CDR1 reads MGHRA; CDR2 reads YSYEKL. The V end was cut by 4 bases, the J end by 4 bases, with 19 bases between. CDR3 sequence reads: CASSRGGSPVGETQYF. The DNA for the CDR3 is TGCGCCAGCAGCCGAGGGGGATCCCCGGTGGGAGAGACCCAGTACTTC.

This chain connects TRBV7-9 to TRBJ2-7; the D gene is possibly TRBD2 (5 bases). Trimming removed 1 base from V and 4 bases from J, with 11 bases in between. From germline, CDR1 is SEHNR and CDR2 FQNEAQ (reference sequence). This CDR3 region has 14 residues. Here the CDR3 reads CASSLEPSHYEQYF. The CDR3 nucleotides are TGTGCCAGCAGCTTAGAGCCTAGCCATTACGAGCAGTACTTC.

This clonotype occurred a few times. CDR3 amino acids: CASSRLAEQFF. CDR3 nucleotide sequence: TGTGCCAGCAGCAGACTAGCAGAGCAGTTCTTC. The chain couples TRBV7-2 to TRBJ2-1, with TRBD2 matching 7 bases. This CDR3 spans 11 amino acids. V lost 5 bases to trimming and J lost 10 bases; unmatched junction nucleotides: 2. Germline assignment: CDR1 SGHTA and CDR2 FQGNSA.